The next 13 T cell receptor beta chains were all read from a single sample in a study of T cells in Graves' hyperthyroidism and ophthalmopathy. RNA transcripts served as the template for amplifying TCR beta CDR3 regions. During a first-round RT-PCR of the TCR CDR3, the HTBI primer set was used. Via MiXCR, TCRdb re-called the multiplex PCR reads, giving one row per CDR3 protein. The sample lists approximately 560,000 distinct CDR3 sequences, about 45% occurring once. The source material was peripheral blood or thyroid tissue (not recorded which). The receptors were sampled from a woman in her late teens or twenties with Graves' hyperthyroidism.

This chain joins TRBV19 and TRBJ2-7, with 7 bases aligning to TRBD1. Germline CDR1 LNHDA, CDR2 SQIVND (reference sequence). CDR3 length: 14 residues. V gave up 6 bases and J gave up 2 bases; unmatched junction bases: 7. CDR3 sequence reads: CASSQGDHPYEQYF. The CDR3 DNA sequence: TGTGCCAGTAGCCAGGGGGACCACCCCTACGAGCAGTACTTC. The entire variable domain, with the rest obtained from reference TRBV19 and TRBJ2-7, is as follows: DGGITQSPKYLFRKEGQNVTLSCEQNLNHDAMYWYRQDPGQGLRLIYYSQIVNDFQKGDIAEGYSVSREKKESFPLTVTSAQKNPTAFYLCASSQGDHPYEQYFGPGTRLTVT.

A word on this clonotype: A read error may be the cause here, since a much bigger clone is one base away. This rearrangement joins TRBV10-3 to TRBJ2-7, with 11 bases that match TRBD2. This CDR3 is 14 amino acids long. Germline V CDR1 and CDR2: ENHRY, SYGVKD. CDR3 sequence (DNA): TGTGCCGTCAGTGACGGGACTAGCGGCTACGAGCAGTACTTC. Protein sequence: CAVSDGTSGYEQYF.

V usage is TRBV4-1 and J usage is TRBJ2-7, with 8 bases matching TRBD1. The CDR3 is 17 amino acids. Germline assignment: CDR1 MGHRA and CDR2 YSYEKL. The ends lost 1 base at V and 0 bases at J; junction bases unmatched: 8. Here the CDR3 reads CASSQGVAGGDSYEQYF. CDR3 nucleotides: TGCGCCAGCAGCCAAGGGGTGGCAGGGGGCGACTCCTACGAGCAGTACTTC.

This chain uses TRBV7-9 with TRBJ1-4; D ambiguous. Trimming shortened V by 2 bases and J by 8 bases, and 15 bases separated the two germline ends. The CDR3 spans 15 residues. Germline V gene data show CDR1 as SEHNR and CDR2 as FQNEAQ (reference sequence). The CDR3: CASSLFGFAMEKLFF. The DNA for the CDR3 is TGTGCCAGCAGCTTATTTGGTTTCGCGATGGAAAAACTGTTTTTT.

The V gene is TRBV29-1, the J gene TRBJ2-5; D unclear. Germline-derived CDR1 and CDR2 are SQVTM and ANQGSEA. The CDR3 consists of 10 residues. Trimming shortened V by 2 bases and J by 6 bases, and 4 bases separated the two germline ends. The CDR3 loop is CSVEWQTQYF. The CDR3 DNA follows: TGCAGCGTTGAATGGCAGACCCAGTACTTC.

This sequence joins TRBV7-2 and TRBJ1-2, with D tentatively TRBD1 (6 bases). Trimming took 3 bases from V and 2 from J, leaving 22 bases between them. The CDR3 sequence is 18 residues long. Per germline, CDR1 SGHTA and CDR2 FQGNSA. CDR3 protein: CASSLFSTIQGRNYGYTF. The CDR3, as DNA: TGTGCCAGCAGCTTGTTTTCCACCATTCAGGGGCGGAACTATGGCTACACCTTC.

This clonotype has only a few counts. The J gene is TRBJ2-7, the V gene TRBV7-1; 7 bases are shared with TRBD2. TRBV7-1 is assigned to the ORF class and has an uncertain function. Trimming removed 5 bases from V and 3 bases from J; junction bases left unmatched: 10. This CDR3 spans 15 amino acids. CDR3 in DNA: TGTGCCAGCAGCCAGCGGACTAGTGGAGACTACGAGCAGTACTTC. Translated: CASSQRTSGDYEQYF.

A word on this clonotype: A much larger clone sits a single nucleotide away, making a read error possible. DNA for the CDR3: TGTGCCAGCGGGGGCTCTGGAAACACCATATGTTTT. It specifies CASGGSGNTICF. The rearrangement uses TRBV7-6 and TRBJ1-3, with D tentatively TRBD1 (6 bases). CDR1 SGHVS and CDR2 FNYEAQ come from the germline V gene. The CDR3 is 12 amino acids.

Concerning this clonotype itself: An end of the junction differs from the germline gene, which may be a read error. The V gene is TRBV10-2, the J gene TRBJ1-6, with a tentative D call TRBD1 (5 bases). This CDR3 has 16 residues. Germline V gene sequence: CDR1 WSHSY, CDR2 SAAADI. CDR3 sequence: CAGSPGTESYNSPLHF. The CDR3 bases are TGTGCCGGCAGTCCCGGGACCGAGAGCTATAATTCACCCCTCCACTTT.

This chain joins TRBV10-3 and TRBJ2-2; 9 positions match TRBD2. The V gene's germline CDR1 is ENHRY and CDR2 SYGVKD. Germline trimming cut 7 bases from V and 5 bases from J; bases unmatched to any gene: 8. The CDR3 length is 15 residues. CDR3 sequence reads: CAITPGTSSTGELFF. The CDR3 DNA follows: TGTGCCATCACCCCCGGGACTAGCTCTACCGGGGAGCTGTTTTTT.

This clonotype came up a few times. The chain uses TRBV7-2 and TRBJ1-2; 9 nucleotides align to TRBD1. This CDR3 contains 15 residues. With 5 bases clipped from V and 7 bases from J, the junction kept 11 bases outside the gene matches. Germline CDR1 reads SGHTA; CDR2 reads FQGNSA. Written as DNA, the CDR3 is TGTGCCAGCAGCACTCCGGGACAGGGTTTCGGTGGCTACACCTTC. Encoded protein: CASSTPGQGFGGYTF.

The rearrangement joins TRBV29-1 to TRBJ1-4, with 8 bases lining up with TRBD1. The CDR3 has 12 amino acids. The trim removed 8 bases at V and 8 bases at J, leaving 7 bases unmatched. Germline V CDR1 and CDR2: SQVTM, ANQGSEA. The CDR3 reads CSLVTGGEKLFF. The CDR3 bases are TGCAGCTTAGTTACAGGGGGAGAAAAACTGTTTTTT.

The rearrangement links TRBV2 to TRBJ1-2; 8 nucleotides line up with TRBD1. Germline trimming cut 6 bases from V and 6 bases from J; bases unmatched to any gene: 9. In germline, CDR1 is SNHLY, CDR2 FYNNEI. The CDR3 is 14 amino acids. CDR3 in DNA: TGTGCCAGCAGAGACAGGGGCGAGACAGATGGCTACACCTTC. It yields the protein CASRDRGETDGYTF.